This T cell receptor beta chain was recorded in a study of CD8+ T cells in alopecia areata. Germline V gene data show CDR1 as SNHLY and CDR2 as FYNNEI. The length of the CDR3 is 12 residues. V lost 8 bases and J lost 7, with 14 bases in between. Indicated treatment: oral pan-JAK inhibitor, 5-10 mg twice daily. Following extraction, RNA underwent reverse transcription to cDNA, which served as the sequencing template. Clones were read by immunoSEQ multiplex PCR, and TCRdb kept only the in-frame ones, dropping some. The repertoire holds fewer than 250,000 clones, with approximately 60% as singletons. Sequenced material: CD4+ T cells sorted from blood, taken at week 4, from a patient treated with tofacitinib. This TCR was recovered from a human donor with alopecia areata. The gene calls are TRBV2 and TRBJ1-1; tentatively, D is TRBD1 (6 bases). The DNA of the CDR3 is TGTGCCAGCGGCACTACAGGGTTTGAAGCTTTCTTT. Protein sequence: CASGTTGFEAFF.